A single sample gave rise to the 27 T cell receptor beta chains below, sequenced in a study of T cells in Graves' hyperthyroidism and ophthalmopathy. The investigators amplified TCR beta CDR3 regions from RNA transcripts. The study used the HTBI primer set for a first-round RT-PCR of the TCR CDR3. TCRdb redid the calling of the multiplex PCR reads with MiXCR, one entry per CDR3 protein. This table holds about 320,000 distinct CDR3 sequences, roughly 17% found once. Sequenced: blood. The source is a man younger than 40 with Graves' hyperthyroidism.

The chain is built from TRBV5-5 and TRBJ1-5; no definite D call. Germline V gene data show CDR1 as SGHKS and CDR2 as YYEKEE (reference sequence). This CDR3 comprises 14 residues. V was clipped by 1 base and J by 4 bases, with 9 bases between them. The CDR3 DNA follows: TGTGCCAGCAGCTTGTCTCCAGCTAATCAGCCCCAGCATTTT. Its translation is CASSLSPANQPQHF.

The V call is TRBV12-5, the J call TRBJ2-3; D is uncertain. This CDR3 region has 14 residues. The V gene lost 5 bases and the J gene lost 0 bases, with 9 bases spanning the gap. Germline V CDR1 and CDR2: LGHNT, FRNRAP. The CDR3 region has the DNA TGTGCTAGTGGTCCGAGGATTAGCACAGATACGCAGTATTTT. Translated: CASGPRISTDTQYF.

The chain joins TRBV7-2 to TRBJ2-1; 13 nucleotides align to TRBD2. CDR3 length: 19 residues. Germline values: CDR1 SGHTA, CDR2 FQGNSA. The junction had 9 bases not matched to a gene; V was cut back by 0 bases and J by 4 bases. For the CDR3, the DNA is TGTGCCAGCAGCTTAGCAACTAGCGGGAGGGCCCTGTCGTACAATGAGCAGTTCTTC. It codes for CASSLATSGRALSYNEQFF.

There are a few counts of this clonotype. The rearrangement uses TRBV3-1 and TRBJ2-1, with TRBD2 matching over 13 bases. V lost 4 bases to trimming and J lost 0 bases; unmatched junction nucleotides: 9. This CDR3 comprises 19 residues. The V gene's germline CDR1 is LGHDT and CDR2 YNNKEL (reference sequence). The CDR3 DNA is TGTGCCAGCAGCCCAACCGGGACTAGCGGGACCGGCTCCTACAATGAGCAGTTCTTC. Its translation: CASSPTGTSGTGSYNEQFF.

CDR3 sequence reads: CSARDRGREQYF. The CDR3 region has the DNA TGCAGTGCTAGGGACAGGGGTAGGGAGCAGTACTTC. This chain links TRBV20-1 with TRBJ2-7; TRBD1 agrees at 9 bases. V lost 3 bases, J lost 7 bases, and 4 bases stayed unmatched. This CDR3 region has 12 residues. The V gene's germline CDR1 is DFQATT and CDR2 SNEGSKA (reference sequence).

In its sample, this clonotype was seen many times. V gene TRBV20-1 combines with J gene TRBJ1-1; 7 nucleotides line up with TRBD1. Losses at the gene ends were 1 base for V and 4 bases for J; bases not matched to a gene: 6. The germline gives CDR1 DFQATT, CDR2 SNEGSKA (reference sequence). The CDR3 runs 14 residues. CDR3 sequence (DNA): TGCAGTGCTAGAGTCCCCCCAGGGGGCACTGAAGCTTTCTTT. Translating gives CSARVPPGGTEAFF.

This clonotype was recorded at least ten times. This rearrangement joins TRBV7-3 to TRBJ2-2, with 7 nucleotides matching TRBD2. Germline lookup yields CDR1 SGHTA and CDR2 FQGTGA. The CDR3 covers 15 residues. The V and J ends lost 1 base and 5 bases, in that order; junction bases with no gene match: 4. The CDR3 reads CASSLIGGSTGELFF. In DNA form, the CDR3 reads TGTGCCAGCAGCTTAATTGGCGGGAGTACCGGGGAGCTGTTTTTT.

CDR3 bases: TGCGCCAGCAGCCGACAGGGGGCTTCCTACGAGCAGTACTTC. Its translation is CASSRQGASYEQYF. This rearrangement joins TRBV4-1 to TRBJ2-7, with 10 bases aligning to TRBD1. CDR3 length equals 14 residues. Germline V gene data show CDR1 as MGHRA and CDR2 as YSYEKL. Losses at the gene ends were 4 bases for V and 1 base for J; bases not matched to a gene: 1.

Of note for this clonotype: This clone may be a read error of a much larger clone one base away. The chain employs TRBV10-3 and TRBJ1-5; tentatively, D is TRBD1 (5 bases). The CDR3 runs 14 residues. Germline V lookup: CDR1 ENHRY, CDR2 SYGVKD. Deletions cut 6 bases from V and 6 bases from J, with 15 bases between. CDR3 in amino acids: CAIRAGTTGQPQHF. The CDR3 region has the DNA TGTGCCATCAGGGCTGGGACGACGGGTCAGCCCCAGCATTTT.

In this sample, this clonotype turned up many times. The chain joins TRBV5-1 to TRBJ1-4, with 9 nucleotides matching TRBD1. Germline CDR1 and CDR2: SGHRS and YFSETQ. CDR3 length equals 14 residues. The ends lost 5 bases at V and 5 bases at J; junction bases unmatched: 4. CDR3 DNA sequence: TGCGCCAGCAGTTCCGGGACAGGGAATGAAAAACTGTTTTTT. Its protein is CASSSGTGNEKLFF.

This clonotype has at least ten counts. The CDR3, as DNA: TGTGCCAGCAGCAGGGGCTCAAGGCAATATGAAGCTTTCTTT. Encoded protein: CASSRGSRQYEAFF. The chain links TRBV2 to TRBJ1-1; TRBD1 might be the D (6 bases). V lost 6 bases to trimming and J lost 7 bases, with 18 bases between them. The germline CDR1 and CDR2 sequences are SNHLY and FYNNEI. This CDR3 is built from 14 residues.

As regards this clonotype: One end of the junction is discordant with germline, which a read error may explain. The V and J genes are TRBV30 and TRBJ2-5; maybe TRBD2 (6 bases). This CDR3 has 13 residues. CDR1 GTSNPN and CDR2 SVGIG come from the germline V gene (reference sequence). The CDR3 DNA reads TGTGCCTGGCCCGGGGGAATAGACGGAACACTAAACTTC. Protein sequence: CAWPGGIDGTLNF.

This clonotype came up a few times. CDR3 protein: CASSRPRGDPSQYF. In DNA form, the CDR3 reads TGTGCCAGCAGCCGCCCTCGAGGAGACCCATCGCAGTATTTT. J is TRBJ2-3 and V is TRBV3-1; D is ambiguous. The CDR3 totals 14 residues. Per germline, CDR1 LGHDT and CDR2 YNNKEL (reference sequence). V lost 4 bases and J lost 10, with 18 bases in between.

The genes are TRBV4-1 and TRBJ2-5; tentative D call: TRBD1 (6 bases). V dropped 4 bases and J dropped 1 base, with 13 bases sitting between them. The CDR3 has 15 residues. Germline V gene sequence: CDR1 MGHRA, CDR2 YSYEKL. CDR3 in amino acids: CASSLTLGGQETQYF. The CDR3 DNA reads TGCGCCAGCAGCCTCACTCTAGGGGGCCAAGAGACCCAGTACTTC.

This clonotype appeared many times. This chain links TRBV24-1 with TRBJ2-3; D is undetermined. Trimming removed 12 bases at V and 0 bases at J, with 9 bases between. Germline V gene lookup returns CDR1 KGHDR and CDR2 SFDVKD. This CDR3 has 12 residues. The CDR3 DNA reads TGTGCCTCCGGACCTAGCACAGATACGCAGTATTTT. Its protein product is CASGPSTDTQYF.

The CDR3 region has the DNA TGTGCCAGCAGTTCGCTTAGGGGAGCGTACAATGAGCAGTTCTTC. Residues: CASSSLRGAYNEQFF. The rearrangement uses TRBV6-2 or TRBV6-3 and TRBJ2-1, with D perhaps TRBD1 or TRBD2 (5 bases each). V was shortened by 4 bases and J by 4 bases, with 14 bases between the two germline ends. The CDR3 has 15 residues. From germline, CDR1 is MNHEY and CDR2 SVGEGT.

This rearrangement joins TRBV7-2 to TRBJ2-7, with 9 nucleotides matching TRBD2. This CDR3 spans 16 amino acids. V shed 1 base, J shed 6 bases, and the junction held 10 bases outside the gene matches. Germline values: CDR1 SGHTA, CDR2 FQGNSA. CDR3 sequence: CASSLVGLSGSGEQYF. Here the CDR3 DNA reads TGTGCCAGCAGCTTAGTCGGTCTTAGCGGGAGCGGCGAGCAGTACTTC. Full variable domain (rest looked up from reference TRBV7-2 and TRBJ2-7): GAGVSQSPSNKVTEKGKDVELRCDPISGHTALYWYRQSLGQGLEFLIYFQGNSAPDKSGLPSDRFSAERTGGSVSTLTIQRTQQEDSAVYLCASSLVGLSGSGEQYFGPGTRLTVT.

This clonotype appeared a single time. The chain links TRBV10-2 to TRBJ1-5, with 7 nucleotides matching TRBD1. CDR1 is WSHSY, CDR2 SAAADI, per germline. V lost 3 bases, J lost 5 bases, and 7 bases stayed unmatched. The CDR3 sequence is 15 residues long. In DNA form, the CDR3 reads TGCGCCAGCAGTGATATAGGGGGCCCTTATCAGCCCCAGCATTTT. It encodes CASSDIGGPYQPQHF.

The chain joins TRBV19 to TRBJ2-7, with TRBD2 identical over 9 bases. There are 15 residues in the CDR3. Per the germline V gene, CDR1 is LNHDA and CDR2 is SQIVND (reference sequence). J lost 9 bases, V lost 5 bases, and 14 bases had no gene match. The CDR3 coding sequence is TGTGCCAGTAGTCCTCAAGGAGCGGGAGGTCGCGTGCAGTACTTC. As protein: CASSPQGAGGRVQYF.

The chain is built from TRBV5-4 and TRBJ2-1; 7 nucleotides align to TRBD2. V shed 4 bases, J shed 3 bases, and the junction held 7 bases outside the gene matches. Germline V gene sequence: CDR1 SGHNT, CDR2 YYREEE (reference sequence). The CDR3 is 15 residues long. DNA of the CDR3: TGTGCCAGCAGCCGCCCTCGGGAGGACTACAATGAGCAGTTCTTC. It yields the protein CASSRPREDYNEQFF. Full variable domain (remainder filled in from reference TRBV5-4 and TRBJ2-1): ETGVTQSPTHLIKTRGQQVTLRCSSQSGHNTVSWYQQALGQGPQFIFQYYREEENGRGNFPPRFSGLQFPNYSSELNVNALELDDSALYLCASSRPREDYNEQFFGPGTRLTVL.

This clonotype was seen a handful of times. The V gene is TRBV3-1, the J gene TRBJ1-6; the D gene is possibly TRBD1 (5 bases). CDR3 size: 13 residues. The germline V gene has CDR1 LGHDT and CDR2 YNNKEL (reference sequence). V was cut by 8 bases and J by 9 bases, with 14 bases left in between. This chain's CDR3 is CASEEGGGSPLHF. CDR3 DNA sequence: TGTGCCAGCGAGGAGGGCGGGGGTTCACCCCTCCACTTT.

The chain carries TRBV6-1 and TRBJ2-3, with 10 nucleotides matching TRBD1. Per germline, CDR1 MNHNS and CDR2 SASEGT. The CDR3 sequence is 15 residues long. The V segment lost 5 bases and the J segment 3 bases; nucleotides outside the gene matches: 5. This CDR3 is CASSRTGGRTDTQYF. For the CDR3, the DNA is TGTGCCAGCAGTCGGACAGGGGGTAGAACAGATACGCAGTATTTT.

This clonotype has only a few counts. The chain has TRBV24-1 and TRBJ2-1; D unresolved. The germline V gene encodes CDR1 KGHDR and CDR2 SFDVKD. The CDR3 is made up of 18 amino acids. Trimming took off 1 base at V and 8 bases at J, with 23 bases between the two ends. The CDR3 reads CATSDFFGGPHERDEQFF. As DNA, the CDR3 is TGTGCCACCAGTGATTTCTTCGGCGGACCCCACGAGCGAGATGAGCAGTTCTTC.

This clonotype has at least ten counts. This chain links TRBV12-3 or TRBV12-4 with TRBJ1-6, with 8 nucleotides matching TRBD1. With V trimmed by 5 bases and J by 10 bases, 13 bases remained unmatched. The CDR3 spans 16 residues. CDR3 in DNA: TGTGCCAGCAGTACTACCTGGACAGGGAGAGGCTCACCCCTCCACTTT. Translated: CASSTTWTGRGSPLHF.

The genes are TRBV9 and TRBJ1-1; the match to TRBD1 covers 10 bases. The trim removed 7 bases at V and 6 bases at J, leaving 21 bases unmatched. The length of the CDR3 is 18 residues. Germline assignment: CDR1 SGDLS and CDR2 YYNGEE. This CDR3 reads CASSPLALDRGLSAEAFF. In DNA form, the CDR3 reads TGTGCCAGCTCACCACTTGCCTTAGACAGGGGGCTAAGTGCTGAAGCTTTCTTT.

The rearrangement uses TRBV20-1 and TRBJ2-5; possible D gene TRBD2, 5 bases. V lost 4 bases and J lost 4, with 19 bases in between. The CDR3 sequence is 15 residues long. From germline, CDR1 is DFQATT and CDR2 SNEGSKA (reference sequence). The CDR3 coding sequence is TGCAGTGCTACGGGCGGGCTATTGGTACGAGAGACCCAGTACTTC. It codes for CSATGGLLVRETQYF.

The chain employs TRBV5-4 and TRBJ2-2; D gene unclear. V was clipped by 3 bases and J by 0 bases, with 6 bases between them. Germline CDR1 and CDR2: SGHNT and YYREEE (reference sequence). The CDR3 has 14 amino acids. The CDR3 is CASSSPSNTGELFF. In nucleotides, the CDR3 is TGTGCCAGCAGCTCCCCATCGAACACCGGGGAGCTGTTTTTT.